This T cell receptor beta chain was recorded in a study of blood T cell repertoires in COVID-19. Here immunoSEQ multiplex PCR was the method, and the copy in TCRdb shows in-frame clones only, minus some. The repertoire consists of approximately 110,000 clones, with 81% occurring once and the leading ten covering less than 45%. The ends lost 6 bases at V and 0 bases at J; junction bases unmatched: 12. The CDR3 totals 18 residues. Germline V gene sequence: CDR1 MDHEN, CDR2 SYDVKM. The chain carries TRBV28 and TRBJ2-2; 8 positions match TRBD2. Sequencing was carried out using peripheral blood. The clonotype originates from an older man with acute or convalescent COVID-19. The CDR3 sequence is CASRIPVLADSNTGELFF. CDR3 sequence (DNA): TGTGCCAGCAGGATACCGGTACTAGCGGACTCGAACACCGGGGAGCTGTTTTTT.